This TCR beta chain was recorded in a study of blood T cell repertoires in COVID-19. Study in general: From T cells, B-cell-depleted T cells, or PBMCs came the material, which was cDNA or gDNA.

The method was immunoSEQ multiplex PCR; TCRdb's version includes in-frame clones alone and lacks a portion of them. The table records about 400,000 clones, 70% to 90% of them present only once. This CDR3 region has 16 residues. Germline loops: CDR1 MGHRA, CDR2 YSYEKL. V lost 0 bases and J lost 7; bases outside the gene matches: 9. The sequenced material came from peripheral blood. The receptor's source is a woman aged 55-69 years with COVID-19, enrolled during active disease. The chain carries TRBV4-1 and TRBJ2-1; 7 bases are a match to TRBD1. The CDR3 nucleotides are TGCGCCAGCAGCCAAGATAGGGGCAGGGGGTGGAATGAGCAGTTCTTC. This gives the protein CASSQDRGRGWNEQFF.